These T cell receptor beta chains were read from a single sample in a study of early T cells in non-severe SARS-CoV-2 infection. TCRdb re-derived calls from the 5' RACE reads in MiXCR, one entry per CDR3 protein. The table includes about 83,000 distinct CDR3 sequences, 12% detected once. The sample comprised whole blood. Every receptor here comes from an adult who was a healthcare worker with PCR-confirmed SARS-CoV-2 infection or an uninfected control (not recorded which). CDR3s include the opening cysteine and the closing phenylalanine or tryptophan. The D gene is left open where the match is weak. Clone size is stated in some rows and not others, as once, few, many or a class when expanded.

J: TRBJ1-2
size: many
V: TRBV12-5
D: TRBD1
DNA: TGTGCTAGTGGACCCCCGACAGGGGGTTTACTGCGCTACACCTTC
CDR3: CASGPPTGGLLRYTF

J: TRBJ1-2
size: many
V: TRBV12-3/TRBV12-4
D: -
DNA: TGTGCCAGCAGTTCTAACTCCAGGGTGGAAGGCTACACCTTC
CDR3: CASSSNSRVEGYTF

J: TRBJ1-1
size: -
V: TRBV25-1
D: -
DNA: TGTGCCAGCAGCGAGGCTCACACTGAAGCTTTCTTT
CDR3: CASSEAHTEAFF

J: TRBJ1-2
size: once
V: TRBV28
D: -
DNA: TGTGCCAGCAGTCTCGGACACAACTATGGCTACACCTTC
CDR3: CASSLGHNYGYTF

J: TRBJ2-7
size: few
V: TRBV20-1
D: -
DNA: TGCAGTGATGGGACTAGGACGAGGACAGGGGCCTACGAGCAGTACTTC
CDR3: CSDGTRTRTGAYEQYF

J: TRBJ1-2
size: few
V: TRBV19
D: -
DNA: TGTGCCAGTAGTATGTTGGTGTCCTATGGCTACACCTTC
CDR3: CASSMLVSYGYTF

J: TRBJ2-6
size: -
V: TRBV6-2/TRBV6-3
D: -
DNA: TGTGCCAGCAGGTCACAGGGCTCTGGGGCCAACGTCCTGACTTTC
CDR3: CASRSQGSGANVLTF

J: TRBJ2-7
size: few
V: TRBV5-1
D: TRBD2
DNA: TGCGCCAGCAGCTTGGGGCTAGCGGTTTTCTACGAGCAGTACTTC
CDR3: CASSLGLAVFYEQYF

J: TRBJ2-3
size: -
V: TRBV29-1
D: -
DNA: TGCAGCGTTGAGGTGGCAAGAACGCAGTATTTT
CDR3: CSVEVARTQYF

J: TRBJ2-7
size: -
V: TRBV6-1
D: -
DNA: TGTGCCAGCAGCCTCGGACAGACCAGCTCCTACGAGCAGTACTTC
CDR3: CASSLGQTSSYEQYF

J: TRBJ2-7
size: many
V: TRBV11-2
D: TRBD1
DNA: TGTGCCAGCAGCACCGGGACAGGTACCTACGAGCAGTACTTC
CDR3: CASSTGTGTYEQYF

J: TRBJ1-1
size: -
V: TRBV6-2/TRBV6-3
D: -
DNA: TGTGCCAGCGCTTCATGGGGCCTGAACACTGAAGCTTTCTTT
CDR3: CASASWGLNTEAFF

J: TRBJ2-4
size: few
V: TRBV6-2/TRBV6-3
D: -
DNA: TGTGCCAGCAGTTACCTACGGAACATTCAGTACTTC
CDR3: CASSYLRNIQYF

J: TRBJ2-1
size: few
V: TRBV20-1
D: -
DNA: TGCAGTGCTAGCGGATTCTACAATGAGCAGTTCTTC
CDR3: CSASGFYNEQFF

J: TRBJ2-5
size: -
V: TRBV20-1
D: TRBD2
DNA: TGCAGTGCTATTCTGGGTGACGGGAGGGAGACCCAGTACTTC
CDR3: CSAILGDGRETQYF

J: TRBJ2-7
size: -
V: TRBV5-6
D: -
DNA: TGTGCCAGCAGCCTGGTCGCTCGCGAGCAGTACTTC
CDR3: CASSLVAREQYF

J: TRBJ1-2
size: -
V: TRBV20-1
D: -
DNA: TGCAGTGCTAGAGATTCCTCGGCTCATGGCTACACCTTC
CDR3: CSARDSSAHGYTF

J: TRBJ2-1
size: -
V: TRBV5-6
D: -
DNA: TGTGCCAGCAGCCGGGACGCCAGCTCCTACAATGAGCAGTTCTTC
CDR3: CASSRDASSYNEQFF

J: TRBJ1-1
size: -
V: TRBV11-2
D: -
DNA: TGTGCCACCTCCCGGGGGCCCGACAGCCTCACTGAAGCTTTCTTT
CDR3: CATSRGPDSLTEAFF

J: TRBJ2-2
size: many
V: TRBV19
D: TRBD1
DNA: TGTGCCAGTAAGGTACAGGGGATGAACACCGGGGAGCTGTTTTTT
CDR3: CASKVQGMNTGELFF

J: TRBJ2-3
size: many
V: TRBV4-3
D: -
DNA: TGCGCCAGCAGCCAATCTGATCCTCGATCGTACACAGATACGCAGTATTTT
CDR3: CASSQSDPRSYTDTQYF

J: TRBJ2-1
size: -
V: TRBV5-1
D: TRBD2
DNA: TGCGCCAGCAGCTTGGAACTAGCGGGGACGGGGAACAATGAGCAGTTCTTC
CDR3: CASSLELAGTGNNEQFF

J: TRBJ2-2
size: few
V: TRBV6-6
D: -
DNA: TGTGCCAGCAGTGCCTACACCGGGGAGCTGTTTTTT
CDR3: CASSAYTGELFF

J: TRBJ1-5
size: few
V: TRBV12-3/TRBV12-4
D: TRBD1
DNA: TGTGCCAGCAGTCTGACAGGGACTGATCAGCCCCAGCATTTT
CDR3: CASSLTGTDQPQHF

J: TRBJ2-7
size: -
V: TRBV6-6
D: -
DNA: TGTGCCAGCAGTTACTCTGCTCTAGCAGTCGACGAGCAGTACTTC
CDR3: CASSYSALAVDEQYF

J: TRBJ2-1
size: few
V: TRBV7-9
D: TRBD2
DNA: TGTGCCAGCAGCTTGAGCGGGAGGGCCGACAATGAGCAGTTCTTC
CDR3: CASSLSGRADNEQFF

J: TRBJ2-1
size: -
V: TRBV28
D: -
DNA: TGTGCCAGCAGTCCCTTACAGGGTAGGGAGTTCTTC
CDR3: CASSPLQGREFF

J: TRBJ1-6
size: many
V: TRBV20-1
D: -
DNA: TGCAGTGCGGGGGAGAGGGAGGATTCACCCCTCCACTTT
CDR3: CSAGEREDSPLHF

J: TRBJ2-1
size: -
V: TRBV14
D: -
DNA: TGTGCCAGCAGCCCGGGGCCGAGCTCCTACAATGAGCAGTTCTTC
CDR3: CASSPGPSSYNEQFF

J: TRBJ2-7
size: -
V: TRBV7-2
D: -
DNA: TGTGCCAGCAGCCCCCCAAACCATCCCCAAGCTGCCTACGAGCAGTACTTC
CDR3: CASSPPNHPQAAYEQYF

J: TRBJ1-5
size: -
V: TRBV19
D: TRBD1
DNA: TGTGCCTCGGTAACTCGGGACAGGGGTAGTTCGTGGTATTTGCCCCAGCATTTT
CDR3: CASVTRDRGSSWYLPQHF

J: TRBJ1-1
size: -
V: TRBV20-1
D: -
DNA: TGCAGTGCTAGTACAGGGCCCTACACTGAAGCTTTCTTT
CDR3: CSASTGPYTEAFF

J: TRBJ1-2
size: -
V: TRBV21-1
D: -
DNA: TGTACCAGCAGCAGAAGTGGCTACACCTTC
CDR3: CTSSRSGYTF

J: TRBJ2-7
size: few
V: TRBV3-1
D: -
DNA: TGTGCCAGCAGCCCGAGACAGGGAGGCACCTACGAGCAGTACTTC
CDR3: CASSPRQGGTYEQYF

J: TRBJ2-1
size: many
V: TRBV6-2/TRBV6-3
D: -
DNA: TGTGCCAGCAGCCTTTCCGCGGGATCGTACAATGAGCAGTTCTTC
CDR3: CASSLSAGSYNEQFF

J: TRBJ1-5
size: many
V: TRBV30
D: -
DNA: TGTGCCTGGAGTGTACCAGGGAATAGCAATCAGCCCCAGCATTTT
CDR3: CAWSVPGNSNQPQHF

J: TRBJ1-4
size: many
V: TRBV29-1
D: -
DNA: TGCAGCGCCCTTGGGACTGAAAAACTGTTTTTT
CDR3: CSALGTEKLFF

J: TRBJ1-5
size: -
V: TRBV30
D: TRBD1
DNA: TGTGCCTGGAGTATAACCGACAGGGCCTATAGCAATCAGCCCCAGCATTTT
CDR3: CAWSITDRAYSNQPQHF

J: TRBJ2-5
size: few
V: TRBV7-9
D: -
DNA: TGTGCCAGCAGCTTAGAGCCGGGGACCGGGGGAGAGACCCAGTACTTC
CDR3: CASSLEPGTGGETQYF